The rows below give T cell receptor beta chains drawn from one sample of a study of blood T cell repertoires in COVID-19. TCRdb keeps only in-frame clones here, not all; method: immunoSEQ multiplex PCR. Here the sample spans over 100,000 clones, 85% to 90% being singletons. Material for sequencing was peripheral blood. Receptors originate from a human donor in a cohort sampled during active COVID-19. Both conserved end residues are part of each CDR3. Each record gives: CDR3 length, clone size, D gene, J gene, V gene, CDR3 protein, CDR3 DNA. D genes are given only for firm matches. Clone size is shown for a subset of rows, as once, few, many or a class of expanded clone.

>12|once|TRBD1|TRBJ1-2|TRBV18
CASSRQGSQGTF
TGTGCCAGCTCACGACAGGGTTCCCAAGGGACCTTC
>11|.|.|TRBJ2-1|TRBV6-2/TRBV6-3
CASSYPNEQFF
TGTGCCAGCAGTTACCCGAATGAGCAGTTCTTC
>15|.|TRBD1|TRBJ1-2|TRBV6-5
CASTSPRTGNYGYTF
TGTGCCAGCACCTCACCCCGGACAGGAAACTATGGCTACACCTTC
>14|.|.|TRBJ1-2|TRBV10-3
CAISPDSIYYGYTF
TGTGCCATCAGTCCCGACAGCATCTACTATGGCTACACCTTC
>13|.|.|TRBJ2-5|TRBV6-1
CASSEVLQETQYF
TGTGCCAGCAGTGAAGTCTTACAAGAGACCCAGTACTTC
>16|.|TRBD2|TRBJ2-3|TRBV9
CASSVEAGVSTDTQYF
TGTGCCAGCAGCGTAGAAGCGGGGGTGAGCACAGATACGCAGTATTTT
>12|.|.|TRBJ1-2|TRBV28
CASRINEGGYTF
TGTGCCAGCAGAATCAACGAGGGTGGCTACACCTTC
>17|.|TRBD1|TRBJ2-4|TRBV24-1
CATSDEGAEGTKNIQYF
TGTGCCACCAGTGATGAGGGGGCGGAAGGAACCAAAAACATTCAGTACTTC
>18|.|.|TRBJ1-4|TRBV30
CAWSSRVYSNPTNEKLFF
TGTGCCTGGAGTTCTCGGGTCTATTCAAACCCAACTAATGAAAAACTGTTTTTT
>16|.|TRBD1|TRBJ2-1|TRBV15
CATSRAPDRYLTEQFF
TGTGCCACCAGCAGAGCGCCGGACAGGTACCTTACTGAGCAGTTCTTC
>15|.|.|TRBJ2-3|TRBV18
CASSPMRQGTYTQYF
TGTGCCAGCTCACCAATGAGGCAGGGCACATATACGCAGTATTTT
>15|.|.|TRBJ2-5|TRBV5-1
CASSLAGGIEETQYF
TGCGCCAGCAGCTTGGCAGGGGGGATCGAGGAGACCCAGTACTTC
>14|.|TRBD1|TRBJ2-3|TRBV2
CASRPQGARDTQYF
TGTGCCAGCAGACCTCAGGGGGCAAGAGATACGCAGTATTTT
>15|.|TRBD2|TRBJ2-7|TRBV6-5
CASTAPGLANHEQYF
TGTGCCAGCACCGCACCGGGACTAGCGAATCACGAGCAGTACTTC
>17|.|.|TRBJ1-2|TRBV6-2/TRBV6-3
CASCLGLARSSNYGYTF
TGTGCCAGCTGCCTTGGACTCGCTCGATCCTCTAACTATGGCTACACCTTC